This T cell receptor (beta chain) comes out of a study of blood T cell repertoires in COVID-19. Study information: Samples of COVID-19 (acute and convalescent) were obtained from the United States, Italy and Spain. In each case, the material was cDNA or gDNA derived from T cells, B-cell-depleted T cells, or PBMCs.

The CDR3 spans 17 residues. Germline CDR1 SGHVS, CDR2 FQNEAQ. Trimming took 2 bases from V and 4 from J, leaving 18 bases between them. Recovered status in Cohort 3 required two negative PCRs, clearance, or symptom resolution. Only in-frame clones appear in the TCRdb table, and some are missing; sequencing was by immunoSEQ multiplex PCR. The sample contains 300,000 to 450,000 clones, around 89% of which appear only once. The origin of this receptor is a man aged 18 to 29 who had recovered from COVID-19. This sequence joins TRBV7-8 and TRBJ1-5; no firm D call. The sequencing input was PBMCs or T cells enriched from blood (not recorded which). In DNA form, the CDR3 reads TGTGCCAGCAGCTTACTGAGGTCACCTACCCTAAATCAGCCCCAGCATTTT. This codes for CASSLLRSPTLNQPQHF. Combining the CDR3 with reference TRBV7-8 and TRBJ1-5 gives the whole variable domain GAGVSQSPRYKVAKRGQDVALRCDPISGHVSLFWYQQALGQGPEFLTYFQNEAQLDKSGLPSDRFFAERPEGSVSTLKIQRTQQEDSAVYLCASSLLRSPTLNQPQHFGDGTRLSIL.